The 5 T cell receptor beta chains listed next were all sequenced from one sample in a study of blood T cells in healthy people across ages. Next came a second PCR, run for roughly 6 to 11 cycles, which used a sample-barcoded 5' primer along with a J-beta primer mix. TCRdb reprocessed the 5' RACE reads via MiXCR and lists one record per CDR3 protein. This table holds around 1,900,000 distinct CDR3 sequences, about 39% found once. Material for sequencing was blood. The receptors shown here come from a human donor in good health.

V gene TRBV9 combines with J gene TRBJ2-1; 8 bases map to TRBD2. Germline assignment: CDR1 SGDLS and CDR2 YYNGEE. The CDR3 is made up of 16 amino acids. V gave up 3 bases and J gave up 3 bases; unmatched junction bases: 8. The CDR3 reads CASSEIAGSFYNEQFF. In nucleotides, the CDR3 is TGTGCCAGCAGCGAGATAGCGGGGAGCTTCTACAATGAGCAGTTCTTC. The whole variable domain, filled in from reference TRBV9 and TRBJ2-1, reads DSGVTQTPKHLITATGQRVTLRCSPRSGDLSVYWYQQSLDQGLQFLIQYYNGEERAKGNILERFSAQQFPDLHSELNLSSLELGDSALYFCASSEIAGSFYNEQFFGPGTRLTVL.

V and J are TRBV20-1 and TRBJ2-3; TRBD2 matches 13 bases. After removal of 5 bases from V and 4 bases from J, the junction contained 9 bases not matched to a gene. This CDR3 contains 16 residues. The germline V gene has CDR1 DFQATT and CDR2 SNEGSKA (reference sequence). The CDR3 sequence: CSAGTSGENGADTQYF. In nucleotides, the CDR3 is TGCAGTGCTGGGACTAGCGGGGAAAACGGCGCAGATACGCAGTATTTT.

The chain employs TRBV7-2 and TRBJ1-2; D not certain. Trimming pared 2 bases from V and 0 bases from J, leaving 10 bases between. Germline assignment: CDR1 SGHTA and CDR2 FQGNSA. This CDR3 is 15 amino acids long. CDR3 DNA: TGTGCCAGCAGCTTAACGCCCCCTGCTAACTATGGCTACACCTTC. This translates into CASSLTPPANYGYTF.

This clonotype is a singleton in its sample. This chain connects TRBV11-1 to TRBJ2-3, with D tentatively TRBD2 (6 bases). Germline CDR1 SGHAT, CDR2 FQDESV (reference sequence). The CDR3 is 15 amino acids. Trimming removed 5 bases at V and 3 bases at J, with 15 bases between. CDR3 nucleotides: TGTGCCAGCAGCCGACGGGGGTTGGTAACAGATACGCAGTATTTT. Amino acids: CASSRRGLVTDTQYF.

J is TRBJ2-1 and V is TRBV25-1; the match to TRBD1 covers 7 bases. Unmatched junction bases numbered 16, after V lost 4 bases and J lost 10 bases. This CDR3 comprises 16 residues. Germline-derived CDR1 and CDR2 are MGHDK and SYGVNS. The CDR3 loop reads CASSAPGQRLFYEQFF. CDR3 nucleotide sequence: TGTGCCAGCAGTGCCCCGGGACAGAGATTATTCTACGAGCAGTTCTTC.